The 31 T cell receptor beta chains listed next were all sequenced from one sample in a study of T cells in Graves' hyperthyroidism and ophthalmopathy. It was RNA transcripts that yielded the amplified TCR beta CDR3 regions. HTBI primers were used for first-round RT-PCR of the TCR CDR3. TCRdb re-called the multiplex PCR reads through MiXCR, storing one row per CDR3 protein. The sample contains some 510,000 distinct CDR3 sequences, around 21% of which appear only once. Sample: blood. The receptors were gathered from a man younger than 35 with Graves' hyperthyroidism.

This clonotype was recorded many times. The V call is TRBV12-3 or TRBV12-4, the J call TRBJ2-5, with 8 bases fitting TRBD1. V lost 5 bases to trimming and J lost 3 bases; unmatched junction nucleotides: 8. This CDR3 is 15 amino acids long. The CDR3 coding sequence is TGTGCCAGCAGTCTCAACCCGACAGGGGAAGAGACCCAGTACTTC. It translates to CASSLNPTGEETQYF.

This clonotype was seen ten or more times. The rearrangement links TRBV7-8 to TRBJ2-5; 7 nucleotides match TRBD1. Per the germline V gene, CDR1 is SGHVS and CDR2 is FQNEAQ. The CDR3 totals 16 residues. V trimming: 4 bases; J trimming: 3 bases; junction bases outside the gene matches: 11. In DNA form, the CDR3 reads TGTGCCAGCAGCTCGTCGACCCTCACAGGGGAAGAGACCCAGTACTTC. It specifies CASSSSTLTGEETQYF.

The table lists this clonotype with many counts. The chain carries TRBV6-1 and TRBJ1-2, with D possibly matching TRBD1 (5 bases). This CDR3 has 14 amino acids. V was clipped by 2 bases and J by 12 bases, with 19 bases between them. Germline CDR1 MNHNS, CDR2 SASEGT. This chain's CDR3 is CASSELGHPILHTF. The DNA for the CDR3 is TGTGCCAGCAGTGAATTGGGGCATCCCATTTTACACACCTTC.

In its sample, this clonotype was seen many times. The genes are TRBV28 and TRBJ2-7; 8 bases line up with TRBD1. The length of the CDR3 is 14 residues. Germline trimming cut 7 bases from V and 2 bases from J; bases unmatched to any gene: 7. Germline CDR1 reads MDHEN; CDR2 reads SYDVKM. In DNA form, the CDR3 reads TGTGCCAGCATCTTGGACAGGGTTCCCTACGAGCAGTACTTC. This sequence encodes CASILDRVPYEQYF.

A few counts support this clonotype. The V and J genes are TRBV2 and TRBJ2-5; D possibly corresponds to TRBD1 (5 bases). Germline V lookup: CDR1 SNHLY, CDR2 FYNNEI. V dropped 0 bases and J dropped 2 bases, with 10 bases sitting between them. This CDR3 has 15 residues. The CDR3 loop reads CASSEAGHKQETQYF. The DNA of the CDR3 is TGTGCCAGCAGTGAAGCCGGACATAAGCAAGAGACCCAGTACTTC. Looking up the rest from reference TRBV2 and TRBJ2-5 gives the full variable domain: EPEVTQTPSHQVTQMGQEVILRCVPISNHLYFYWYRQILGQKVEFLVSFYNNEISEKSEIFDDQFSVERPDGSNFTLKIRSTKLEDSAMYFCASSEAGHKQETQYFGPGTRLLVL.

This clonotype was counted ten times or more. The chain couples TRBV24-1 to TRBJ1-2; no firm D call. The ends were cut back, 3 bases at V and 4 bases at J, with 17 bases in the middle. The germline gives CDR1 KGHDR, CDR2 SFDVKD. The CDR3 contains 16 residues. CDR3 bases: TGTGCCACCAGTGATCCTCACAACATGGCCTTCTATGGCTACACCTTC. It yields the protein CATSDPHNMAFYGYTF.

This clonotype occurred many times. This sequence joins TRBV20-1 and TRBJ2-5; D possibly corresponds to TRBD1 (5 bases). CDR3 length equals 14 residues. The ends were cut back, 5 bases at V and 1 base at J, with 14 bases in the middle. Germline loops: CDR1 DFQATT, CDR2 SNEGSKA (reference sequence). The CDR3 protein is CSADADTTQETQYF. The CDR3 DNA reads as TGCAGTGCTGACGCGGACACGACCCAAGAGACCCAGTACTTC.

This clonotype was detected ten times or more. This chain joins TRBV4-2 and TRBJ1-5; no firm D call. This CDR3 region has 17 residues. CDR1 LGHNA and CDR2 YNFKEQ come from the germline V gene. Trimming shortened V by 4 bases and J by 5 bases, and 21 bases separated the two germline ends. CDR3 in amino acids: CASSPFGPEANHQPQHF. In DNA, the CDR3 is TGTGCCAGCAGCCCCTTTGGGCCAGAGGCGAACCATCAGCCCCAGCATTTT.

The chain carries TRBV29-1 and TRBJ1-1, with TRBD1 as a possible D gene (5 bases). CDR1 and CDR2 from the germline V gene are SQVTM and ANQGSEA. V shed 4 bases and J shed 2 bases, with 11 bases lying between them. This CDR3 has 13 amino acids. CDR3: CSVVGVANTEAFF. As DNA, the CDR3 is TGCAGCGTTGTAGGGGTTGCTAACACTGAAGCTTTCTTT.

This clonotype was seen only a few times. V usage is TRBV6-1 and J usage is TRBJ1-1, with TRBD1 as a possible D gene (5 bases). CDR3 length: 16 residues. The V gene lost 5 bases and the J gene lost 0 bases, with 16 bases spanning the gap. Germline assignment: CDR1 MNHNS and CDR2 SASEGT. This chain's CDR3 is CASSPNFGGMNTEAFF. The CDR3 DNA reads TGTGCCAGCAGTCCTAACTTCGGGGGGATGAACACTGAAGCTTTCTTT.

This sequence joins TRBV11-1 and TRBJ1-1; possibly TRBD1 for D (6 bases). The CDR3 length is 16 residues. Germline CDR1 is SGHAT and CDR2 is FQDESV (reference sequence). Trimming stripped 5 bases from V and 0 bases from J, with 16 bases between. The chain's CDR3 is CASSPTQGTLNTEAFF. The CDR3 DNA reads TGTGCCAGCAGCCCAACTCAGGGGACGTTGAACACTGAAGCTTTCTTT.

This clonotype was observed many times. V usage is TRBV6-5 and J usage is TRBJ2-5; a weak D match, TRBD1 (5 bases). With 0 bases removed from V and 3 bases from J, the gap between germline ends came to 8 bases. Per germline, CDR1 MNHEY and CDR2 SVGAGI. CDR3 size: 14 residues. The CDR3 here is CASSYSQTEETQYF. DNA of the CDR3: TGTGCCAGCAGTTACTCCCAGACAGAAGAGACCCAGTACTTC.

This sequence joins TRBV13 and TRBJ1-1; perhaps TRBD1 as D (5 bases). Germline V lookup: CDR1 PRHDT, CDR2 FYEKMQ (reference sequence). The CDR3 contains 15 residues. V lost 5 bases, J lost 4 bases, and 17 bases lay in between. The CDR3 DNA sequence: TGTGCCAGCAGCCTCTACCGACAGCTTACCACTGAAGCTTTCTTT. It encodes CASSLYRQLTTEAFF.

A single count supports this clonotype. In nucleotides, the CDR3 is TGTGCCAGCAGTTATCTTAGCGGGGGAGAGACCCAGTACTTC. This sequence encodes CASSYLSGGETQYF. V and J are TRBV6-5 and TRBJ2-5, with TRBD2 identical over 9 bases. CDR3 length: 14 residues. V trimming: 3 bases; J trimming: 4 bases; junction bases outside the gene matches: 3. The germline gives CDR1 MNHEY, CDR2 SVGAGI.

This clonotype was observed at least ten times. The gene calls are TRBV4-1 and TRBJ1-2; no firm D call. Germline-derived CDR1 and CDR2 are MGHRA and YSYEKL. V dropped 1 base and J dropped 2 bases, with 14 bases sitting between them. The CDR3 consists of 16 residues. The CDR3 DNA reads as TGCGCCAGCAGCCAAGTTTATCAGAGCTCAAACTATGGCTACACCTTC. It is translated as CASSQVYQSSNYGYTF.

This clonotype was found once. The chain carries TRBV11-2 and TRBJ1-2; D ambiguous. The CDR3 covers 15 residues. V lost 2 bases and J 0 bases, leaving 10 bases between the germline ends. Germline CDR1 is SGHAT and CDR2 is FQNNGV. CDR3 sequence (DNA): TGTGCCAGCAGCTTAATGGACGGTTCTAACTATGGCTACACCTTC. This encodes CASSLMDGSNYGYTF. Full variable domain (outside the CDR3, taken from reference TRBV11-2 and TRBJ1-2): EAGVAQSPRYKIIEKRQSVAFWCNPISGHATLYWYQQILGQGPKLLIQFQNNGVVDDSQLPKDRFSAERLKGVDSTLKIQPAKLEDSAVYLCASSLMDGSNYGYTFGSGTRLTVV.

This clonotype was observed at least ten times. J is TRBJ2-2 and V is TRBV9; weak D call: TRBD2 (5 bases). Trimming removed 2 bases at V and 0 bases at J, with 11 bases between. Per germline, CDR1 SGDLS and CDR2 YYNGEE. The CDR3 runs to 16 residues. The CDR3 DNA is TGTGCCAGCAGCGTCGTAGCGTCCGCGAACACCGGGGAGCTGTTTTTT. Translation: CASSVVASANTGELFF.

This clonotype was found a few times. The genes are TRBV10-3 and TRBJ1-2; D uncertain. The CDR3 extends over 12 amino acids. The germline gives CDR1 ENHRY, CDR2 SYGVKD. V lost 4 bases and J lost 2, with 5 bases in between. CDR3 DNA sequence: TGTGCCATCAGTGCACAGAACTATGGCTACACCTTC. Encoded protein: CAISAQNYGYTF.

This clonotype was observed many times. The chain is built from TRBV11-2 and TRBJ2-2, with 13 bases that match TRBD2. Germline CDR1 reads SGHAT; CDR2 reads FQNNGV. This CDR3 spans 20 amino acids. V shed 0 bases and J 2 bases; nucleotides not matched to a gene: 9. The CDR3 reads CASSLDGLAGVMDNTGELFF. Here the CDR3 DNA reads TGTGCCAGCAGCTTAGATGGACTAGCGGGGGTTATGGACAACACCGGGGAGCTGTTTTTT.

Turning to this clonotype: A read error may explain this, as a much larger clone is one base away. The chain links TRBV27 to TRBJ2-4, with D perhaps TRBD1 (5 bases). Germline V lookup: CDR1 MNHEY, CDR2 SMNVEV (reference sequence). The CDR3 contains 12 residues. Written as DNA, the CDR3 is TGTGCCAGCAGTTCCCCCCAGGGCATTAAGTACTTC. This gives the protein CASSSPQGIKYF.

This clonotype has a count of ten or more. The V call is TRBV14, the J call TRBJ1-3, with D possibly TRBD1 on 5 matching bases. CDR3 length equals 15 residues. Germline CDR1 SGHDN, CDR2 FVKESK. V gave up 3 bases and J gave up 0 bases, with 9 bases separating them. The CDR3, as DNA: TGTGCCAGCAGCCACCCGGGGCCCTCTGGAAACACCATATATTTT. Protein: CASSHPGPSGNTIYF. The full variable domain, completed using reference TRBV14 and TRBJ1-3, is EAGVTQFPSHSVIEKGQTVTLRCDPISGHDNLYWYRRVMGKEIKFLLHFVKESKQDESGMPNNRFLAERTGGTYSTLKVQPAELEDSGVYFCASSHPGPSGNTIYFGEGSWLTVV.

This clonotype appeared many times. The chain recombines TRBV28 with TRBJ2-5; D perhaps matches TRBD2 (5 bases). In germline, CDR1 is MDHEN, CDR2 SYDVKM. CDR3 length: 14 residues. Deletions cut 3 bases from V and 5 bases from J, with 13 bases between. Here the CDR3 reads CASSFSGRRETQYF. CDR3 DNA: TGTGCCAGCAGTTTTTCCGGCCGGAGGGAGACCCAGTACTTC.

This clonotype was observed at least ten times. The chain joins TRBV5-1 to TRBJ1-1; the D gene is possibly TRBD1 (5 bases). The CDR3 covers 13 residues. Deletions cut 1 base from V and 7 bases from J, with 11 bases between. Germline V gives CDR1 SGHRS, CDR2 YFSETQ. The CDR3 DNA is TGCGCCAGCAGCTTGTCAGGGTATAATGAAGCTTTCTTT. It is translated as CASSLSGYNEAFF.

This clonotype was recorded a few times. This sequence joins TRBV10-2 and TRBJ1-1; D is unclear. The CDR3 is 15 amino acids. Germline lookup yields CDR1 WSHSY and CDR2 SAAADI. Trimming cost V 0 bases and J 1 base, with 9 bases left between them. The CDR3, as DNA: TGCGCCAGCAGTGAGTCATGGGAGGGGAACACTGAAGCTTTCTTT. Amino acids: CASSESWEGNTEAFF.

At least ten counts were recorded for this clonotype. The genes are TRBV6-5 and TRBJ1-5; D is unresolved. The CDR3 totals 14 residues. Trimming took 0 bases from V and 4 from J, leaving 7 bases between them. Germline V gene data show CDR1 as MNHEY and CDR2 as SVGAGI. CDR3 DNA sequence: TGTGCCAGCAGTTACTCGGGGAGAAATCAGCCCCAGCATTTT. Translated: CASSYSGRNQPQHF.

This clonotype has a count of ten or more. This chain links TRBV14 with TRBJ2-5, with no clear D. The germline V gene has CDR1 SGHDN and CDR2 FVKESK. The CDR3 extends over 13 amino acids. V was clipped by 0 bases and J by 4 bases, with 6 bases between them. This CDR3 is CASSQDVRETQYF. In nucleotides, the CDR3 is TGTGCCAGCAGCCAAGATGTAAGAGAGACCCAGTACTTC.

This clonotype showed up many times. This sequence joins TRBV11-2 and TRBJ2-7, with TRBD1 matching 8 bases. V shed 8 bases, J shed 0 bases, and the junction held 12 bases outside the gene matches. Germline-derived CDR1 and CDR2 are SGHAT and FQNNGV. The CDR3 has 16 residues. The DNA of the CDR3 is TGTGCCAGCGCGTCCAGGGGGCACGGAACCTCCTACGAGCAGTACTTC. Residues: CASASRGHGTSYEQYF. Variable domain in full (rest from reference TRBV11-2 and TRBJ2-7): EAGVAQSPRYKIIEKRQSVAFWCNPISGHATLYWYQQILGQGPKLLIQFQNNGVVDDSQLPKDRFSAERLKGVDSTLKIQPAKLEDSAVYLCASASRGHGTSYEQYFGPGTRLTVT.

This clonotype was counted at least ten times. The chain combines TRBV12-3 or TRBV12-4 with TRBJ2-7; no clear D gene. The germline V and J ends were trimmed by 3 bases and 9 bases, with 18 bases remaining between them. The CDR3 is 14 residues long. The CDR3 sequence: CASSFDWALNGQYF. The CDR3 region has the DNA TGTGCCAGCAGTTTCGACTGGGCCCTAAACGGGCAGTACTTC.

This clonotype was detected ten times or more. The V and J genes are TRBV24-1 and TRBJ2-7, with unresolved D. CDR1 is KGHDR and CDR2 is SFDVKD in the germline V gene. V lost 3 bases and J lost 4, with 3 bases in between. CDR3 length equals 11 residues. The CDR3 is CATSDGYEQYF. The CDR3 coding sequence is TGTGCCACCAGTGATGGTTACGAGCAGTACTTC.

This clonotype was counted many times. The CDR3 coding sequence is TGTGCCAGCAGCCAAACGGGCAGGGCTACCGGGGAGCTGTTTTTT. Its protein product is CASSQTGRATGELFF. The rearrangement joins TRBV6-1 to TRBJ2-2, with D possibly being TRBD1 (5 bases). CDR1 is MNHNS, CDR2 SASEGT, per germline. Deletions cut 6 bases from V and 5 bases from J, with 16 bases between. This CDR3 comprises 15 residues.

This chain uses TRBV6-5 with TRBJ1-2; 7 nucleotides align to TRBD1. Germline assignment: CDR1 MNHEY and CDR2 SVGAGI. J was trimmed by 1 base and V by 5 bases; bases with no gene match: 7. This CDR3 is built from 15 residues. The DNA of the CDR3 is TGTGCCAGCAGTACAGCACAGGGGAATAACTATGGCTACACCTTC. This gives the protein CASSTAQGNNYGYTF.